This T cell receptor (beta chain) was sequenced during a study of T cell responses to AZD1222 COVID-19 vaccine. Concerning this clone itself: What it binds is unknown.

Study-wide results and limits: Sampled repertoires all dated from after the peak T cell response. Clonal diversity was possibly underestimated; the donors were predominantly white British and more often female. Variant regions that are unmutated are reportedly the target of nearly half of spike-specific TCRs. Across spike, vaccine-associated CD4 TCRs were found, dominant at 160-218 and 743-854.

Measured with immunoSEQ multiplex PCR; TCRdb has only the in-frame clones, and not every one. The sample shows around 99,000 clones, 88% of them seen only once. Sample: peripheral blood, taken on day 0 of MenACWY control vaccination. The sequence was collected from an adult in good health.

The CDR3 loop reads CASSPWTGDVLQPQHF. The CDR3 coding sequence is TGTGCCAGCAGTCCTTGGACAGGGGACGTTTTACAGCCCCAGCATTTT. This chain joins TRBV28 and TRBJ1-5, with 9 bases aligning to TRBD1. The CDR3 is made up of 16 amino acids. With V trimmed by 5 bases and J by 7 bases, 12 bases remained unmatched. Per germline, CDR1 MDHEN and CDR2 SYDVKM.